In this sample, the clone carrying this TCR beta chain turned up many times. The antigen remains undetermined. This entry is derived from a study of regulatory T cells in long-lasting Graves disease. Study-wide results and limits: Reduced TCR diversity was observed in persistent Graves' patients versus newly diagnosed patients.

Building the TCR beta libraries relied on iRepertoire HTBI primers, and CDR3 regions underwent Arm-PCR. TCRdb called the multiplex PCR reads again in MiXCR, with one record for every CDR3 protein. The data hold some 250,000 distinct CDR3 sequences, with around 21% observed a single time. The CDR3 is 16 amino acids. In germline, CDR1 is MNHNS, CDR2 SASEGT. J lost 4 bases, V lost 4 bases, and 11 bases had no gene match. Specified time point: newly diagnosed GD, antithyroid drugs for less than 3 months. Generation of the TCR library employed RNA extracted from PBMCs. American Thyroid Association guidelines defined how Graves' disease was diagnosed. The patients included were those that came from an endocrinology department in Xi'an, China. Staff drew about 8.9 milliliters of peripheral blood into EDTA tubes.

The V call is TRBV6-1, the J call TRBJ2-3, with 7 nucleotides matching TRBD2. Here the sequenced sample was peripheral blood mononuclear cells (PBMCs), taken at new diagnosis, from a patient treated with antithyroid drugs. The sequence was collected from a female donor with Graves disease. DNA for the CDR3: TGTGCCAGCAGTGGGGGGGGTCCAGGGAGGGCAGATACGCAGTATTTT. Its protein product is CASSGGGPGRADTQYF.